This T cell receptor beta chain was identified in a study of patients and donors after allogeneic stem cell transplantation. TCRdb reprocessed the RT-PCR reads with MiXCR, giving one entry per CDR3 protein. The table shows roughly 960,000 distinct CDR3 sequences, with roughly 17% occurring only once. Trimming left V 4 bases short and J 2 bases short, with 14 bases between. The V gene's germline CDR1 is DFQATT and CDR2 SNEGSKA (reference sequence). The CDR3 covers 14 residues. In its sample, this clonotype was seen many times. The source is a human donor who was either an allogeneic HSCT recipient or a stem cell or donor lymphocyte infusion donor (not recorded which). It is not recorded whose cells these are; they may come from a transplant donor. The chain links TRBV20-1 to TRBJ2-5; D gene unclear. The sequencing input was blood, either unsorted or a sorted T cell fraction (not recorded which). The CDR3 reads CSATPAASQETQYF. The CDR3 DNA reads as TGCAGTGCTACCCCGGCGGCGAGTCAAGAGACCCAGTACTTC.